The 18 T cell receptor beta chains listed next were all sequenced from one sample in a study of cytomegalovirus exposure and HLA in healthy donors. PCR involved 60 Vbeta and 13 Jbeta primers. The assay was immunoSEQ multiplex PCR, and TCRdb's table has in-frame clones only and misses some. This table holds some 130,000 clones, over 60% found once. The sequenced sample was PBMCs. Receptors originate from a man aged 35 to 55 in good health and CMV-seronegative.

CDR3 in DNA: TGCGCCAGCAGCCAGTCACCACAGGGTGGAAACACCATATATTTT. Amino acid sequence: CASSQSPQGGNTIYF. V usage is TRBV4-3 and J usage is TRBJ1-3, with D perhaps TRBD1 (6 bases). Looked up from germline, CDR1 is LGHNA and CDR2 is YSLEER. Trimming took 3 bases from V and 3 from J, leaving 12 bases between them. There are 15 residues in the CDR3.

CDR3 nucleotide sequence: TGTGCCTGGGGACTAGCGGGAGACATTCAGTACTTC. This codes for CAWGLAGDIQYF. The V and J genes are TRBV30 and TRBJ2-4; 13 nucleotides agree with TRBD2. Germline CDR1 and CDR2: GTSNPN and SVGIG (reference sequence). The CDR3 sequence is 12 residues long. V lost 5 bases, J lost 8 bases, and 0 bases stayed unmatched. The full variable domain, in which reference TRBV30 and TRBJ2-4 provide the parts outside the CDR3, is SQTIHQWPATLVQPVGSPLSLECTVEGTSNPNLYWYRQAAGRGLQLLFYSVGIGQISSEVPQNLSASRPQDRQFILSSKKLLLSDSGFYLCAWGLAGDIQYFGAGTRLSVL.

This sequence joins TRBV7-2 and TRBJ2-7; tentative D call: TRBD2 (5 bases). The CDR3 has 14 residues. The V and J ends lost 5 bases and 4 bases respectively, with 15 bases between them. From germline, CDR1 is SGHTA and CDR2 FQGNSA. CDR3 in amino acids: CASSRVEGQYEQYF. CDR3 sequence (DNA): TGTGCCAGCAGCCGCGTTGAGGGCCAGTACGAGCAGTACTTC.

The chain combines TRBV2 with TRBJ2-7; 8 positions match TRBD1. The CDR3 loop spans 13 amino acids. The V gene end was trimmed by 5 bases and the J gene end by 5 bases; junction bases not matched to a gene: 5. From germline, CDR1 is SNHLY and CDR2 FYNNEI. Here the CDR3 reads CASSRTGLNEQYF. The CDR3 nucleotides are TGTGCCAGCAGTCGGACAGGGTTAAACGAGCAGTACTTC. Full variable domain (missing parts from reference TRBV2 and TRBJ2-7): EPEVTQTPSHQVTQMGQEVILRCVPISNHLYFYWYRQILGQKVEFLVSFYNNEISEKSEIFDDQFSVERPDGSNFTLKIRSTKLEDSAMYFCASSRTGLNEQYFGPGTRLTVT.

The chain is built from TRBV30 and TRBJ2-7; TRBD1 matches at 12 bases. Germline-derived CDR1 and CDR2 are GTSNPN and SVGIG (reference sequence). The CDR3 spans 15 residues. Trimming at V came to 0 bases and at J to 4 bases, leaving 4 bases not matched to a gene. The CDR3 is CAWSVGGQGAYEQYF. The CDR3 DNA sequence: TGTGCCTGGAGTGTTGGGGGACAGGGGGCTTACGAGCAGTACTTC.

This sequence joins TRBV10-3 and TRBJ2-3; 11 bases align to TRBD2. This CDR3 has 16 amino acids. With 4 bases clipped from V and 3 bases from J, the junction kept 6 bases outside the gene matches. Germline CDR1 is ENHRY and CDR2 is SYGVKD. The CDR3 spells CAISAPGTSGTDTQYF. The CDR3 nucleotides are TGTGCCATCAGTGCCCCCGGGACTAGCGGAACAGATACGCAGTATTTT.

The CDR3 protein is CAWIVPGGTEAFF. The CDR3 nucleotides read TGTGCCTGGATCGTCCCAGGGGGCACTGAAGCTTTCTTT. The rearrangement uses TRBV30 and TRBJ1-1; 7 bases line up with TRBD1. CDR3 length: 13 amino acids. V gave up 4 bases and J gave up 4 bases; unmatched junction bases: 6. Germline V gives CDR1 GTSNPN, CDR2 SVGIG (reference sequence).

This chain joins TRBV27 and TRBJ1-5; possible D gene TRBD1, 5 bases. The CDR3 totals 14 residues. Looked up from germline, CDR1 is MNHEY and CDR2 is SMNVEV (reference sequence). The V end was cut by 7 bases, the J end by 0 bases, with 10 bases between. CDR3 nucleotides: TGTGCCAGCAAGGGGCGGTATAGCAATCAGCCCCAGCATTTT. It is translated as CASKGRYSNQPQHF.

This sequence joins TRBV28 and TRBJ2-7; 14 nucleotides match TRBD2. V lost 3 bases and J lost 5; bases outside the gene matches: 9. Per germline, CDR1 MDHEN and CDR2 SYDVKM. This CDR3 has 17 residues. CDR3 sequence: CASSLRGLAGGIHEQYF. The CDR3 nucleotides are TGTGCCAGCAGTTTGAGAGGACTAGCGGGAGGCATCCACGAGCAGTACTTC.

The chain has TRBV9 and TRBJ2-2; D gene uncertain. CDR1 and CDR2 from the germline V gene are SGDLS and YYNGEE. Trimming cost V 2 bases and J 3 bases, with 2 bases left between them. The CDR3 sequence is 12 residues long. DNA of the CDR3: TGTGCCAGCAGCGTCTACACCGGGGAGCTGTTTTTT. Encoded protein: CASSVYTGELFF.

This clone was seen a handful of times. The rearrangement links TRBV29-1 to TRBJ2-1, with 9 bases lining up with TRBD2. V shed 6 bases, J shed 3 bases, and the junction held 6 bases outside the gene matches. The CDR3 spans 14 residues. Germline CDR1 is SQVTM and CDR2 is ANQGSEA. CDR3 residues: CSVALAGHYNEQFF. Here the CDR3 DNA reads TGCAGCGTGGCACTAGCGGGCCACTACAATGAGCAGTTCTTC.

The CDR3 reads CASSYSREQYF. The CDR3 coding sequence is TGTGCCAGCAGTTACTCTCGGGAGCAGTACTTC. The chain has TRBV6-6 and TRBJ2-7; no definite D call. V lost 0 bases to trimming and J lost 7 bases, with 4 bases between them. Germline V CDR1 and CDR2: MNHNY, SVGAGI (reference sequence). The CDR3 length is 11 residues.

Only a few counts were recorded for this clone. The V and J genes are TRBV6-1 and TRBJ2-1; D unresolved. The CDR3 covers 12 residues. CDR1 and CDR2 (germline): MNHNS, SASEGT. V was clipped by 3 bases and J by 4 bases, with 4 bases between them. CDR3 region: CASSEQYNEQFF. The CDR3 DNA is TGTGCCAGCAGTGAGCAGTACAATGAGCAGTTCTTC.

The chain joins TRBV27 to TRBJ2-7, with D perhaps matching TRBD1 (6 bases). The CDR3 runs to 14 residues. The germline V gene has CDR1 MNHEY and CDR2 SMNVEV (reference sequence). The V and J ends lost 6 bases and 2 bases respectively, with 14 bases between them. CDR3 residues: CASSRTAETYEQYF. The CDR3 DNA reads as TGTGCCAGCAGCCGGACAGCTGAGACCTACGAGCAGTACTTC.

This sequence joins TRBV5-4 and TRBJ1-4, with a possible D match to TRBD1 (5 bases). V was shortened by 6 bases and J by 3 bases, with 12 bases between the two germline ends. Germline CDR1 SGHNT, CDR2 YYREEE (reference sequence). This CDR3 contains 14 residues. The CDR3 DNA is TGTGCCAGCACCCGACAGCCTCCTAATGAAAAACTGTTTTTT. This encodes CASTRQPPNEKLFF.

CDR3 region: CASSMSGSYEQYF. The CDR3 DNA is TGTGCCAGTAGTATGTCAGGGTCCTACGAGCAGTACTTC. The rearrangement uses TRBV19 and TRBJ2-7, with TRBD1 as a possible D gene (5 bases). Trimming pared 3 bases from V and 1 base from J, leaving 7 bases between. CDR1 and CDR2 from the germline V gene are LNHDA and SQIVND (reference sequence). This CDR3 is 13 amino acids long.

For this clone: Its ends do not fully match the called genes, so a read error is possible. The chain recombines TRBV2 with TRBJ2-7, with TRBD1 identical over 9 bases. From germline, CDR1 is SNHLY and CDR2 FYNNEI. The CDR3 sequence is 12 residues long. In DNA form, the CDR3 reads TGTGCCAGCAGGGACAGGGGTTACGAGCGGTACTTC. Translation: CASRDRGYERYF. The full variable domain, in which reference TRBV2 and TRBJ2-7 provide the parts outside the CDR3, is EPEVTQTPSHQVTQMGQEVILRCVPISNHLYFYWYRQILGQKVEFLVSFYNNEISEKSEIFDDQFSVERPDGSNFTLKIRSTKLEDSAMYFCASRDRGYERYFGPGTRLTVT.

The genes are TRBV4-2 and TRBJ2-1, with TRBD1 as a possible D gene (6 bases). From germline, CDR1 is LGHNA and CDR2 YNFKEQ. Between the trimmed V and J ends, which lost 0 bases and 3 bases, there was a span of 12 bases. This CDR3 is 16 amino acids long. CDR3 sequence reads: CASSQDLGQSYNEQFF. For the CDR3, the DNA is TGTGCCAGCAGCCAAGATCTCGGACAGAGCTACAATGAGCAGTTCTTC.